This paragraph covers one T cell receptor (beta chain) sequence. Its antigen is not yet known. It has no much larger one-base neighbor in the sample; base qualities were not kept. These data belong to a study of blood T cell repertoires in COVID-19 (dated by TCRdb to the early 2020s). Broadly, across the study: Samples from collaborators originated in the United States, Italy and Spain and spanned both the acute and convalescent phases of COVID-19. The dataset comprised deeply sampled blood TCRbeta repertoires from subjects exposed to, actively infected with, or recovered from COVID-19. The repertoires were made available in a free public database intended to serve as a resource for research on the immune response to SARS-CoV-2. The prospective study material was composed of cDNA or gDNA derived from T cells, B-cell-depleted T cells, or PBMCs. Where HLA class I and class II types were available, the types were taken from metadata supplied by the sample provider, not from assay-based typing. Samples came from the ongoing ImmuneRACE study (first 160 participants) plus 1,254 subjects from 6 global collaborators. Sample metadata almost always included a de-identified subject ID, COVID-19 status, age in years and sex.

TCRbeta CDR3 regions were amplified from genomic DNA using the immunoSEQ Assay, a bias-controlled multiplex PCR. As for the original processing: The number of nucleated cells in each sample was estimated by amplification of reference gene primers within the assay. To quantify the absolute abundance of each unique TCRbeta CDR3 rearrangement, sequence reads were collapsed and filtered. For each sample, productive Simpson clonality was calculated as the square root of Simpson's diversity index across productive rearrangements. TCRdb provides this immuneACCESS table in a form limited to in-frame rearrangements. Some clones are lacking; in checked studies, under half of them reflect an unresolved V gene, and why the rest are absent is not known. The V and J calls and clone size were taken over from that table, and D and trimming were inferred from the DNA. The sample table shows under 250,000 clones, and about 80% are seen once. The ten largest make up roughly 1.3% of the sample.

Enrolling through a virtual design, the prospective study's participants ranged in age from roughly 18 to 95 years and lived across 24 United States geographic areas. In the prospective study, participants were assigned to cohorts based on the clinical history participants reported in a screening survey and a study questionnaire. In the prospective study, whole blood, serum and a nasopharyngeal or oropharyngeal swab were collected from each participant by mobile phlebotomists. Additional blood draws and questionnaires over an approximately 2-month period could optionally be provided by prospective study participants. Before DNA extraction, prospective study blood samples were shipped either frozen or at room temperature. For this chain, trimming is 3 bases at the V end and 2 bases at the J end, and the number of junction bases without a gene match is 9. Looking up the germline V gene yields CDR1 MGHRA and CDR2 YSYEKL. The CDR3 has 17 amino acids, counting the end cysteine and phenylalanine. CDR3 DNA is the only sequence kept; it has 51 bases, read in frame from the first base.

General study outcomes and caveats: The quantity of clinical and demographic metadata differed by source and by participant and was supplied without curation.

The clonotype comes from a woman aged 40 to 50 with acute COVID-19. Sequencing used PBMCs or T cells enriched from blood (not recorded which). This receptor chain uses TRBV4-1 and TRBJ1-5; the junction holds 8 bases that match TRBD1. DNA sequence: TGCGCCAGCAGCCAGGGGACAGGCGGGAGTGGCAATCAGCCCCAGCATTTT. Its product reads: CASSQGTGGSGNQPQHF.